Below, 11 T cell receptor beta chains from the same sample are listed, as sequenced in a study of cytomegalovirus exposure and HLA in healthy donors. TCRdb's copy holds only in-frame clones and misses some; the assay was immunoSEQ multiplex PCR. Among approximately 160,000 clones listed, roughly 95% were seen once. The sequencing sample was made of PBMCs. Receptors originate from a woman aged 18-29 years in good health and CMV-seronegative.

The chain couples TRBV20-1 to TRBJ1-2; 7 nucleotides line up with TRBD1. The CDR3 has 11 residues. V shed 4 bases, J shed 9 bases, and the junction held 5 bases outside the gene matches. Germline values: CDR1 DFQATT, CDR2 SNEGSKA (reference sequence). CDR3 residues: CSATPGGSYTF. The CDR3 bases are TGCAGTGCTACTCCAGGGGGGAGCTACACCTTC.

The genes are TRBV5-6 and TRBJ2-3, with TRBD2 matching over 12 bases. Germline loops: CDR1 SGHDT, CDR2 YYEEEE. V shed 1 base, J shed 7 bases, and the junction held 10 bases outside the gene matches. This CDR3 is 17 amino acids long. The CDR3 DNA sequence: TGTGCCAGCAGCTTGCTTTCTAGCGGGGGGGCCTCGAATACGCAGTATTTT. Translation: CASSLLSSGGASNTQYF. The whole variable domain, filled in from reference TRBV5-6 and TRBJ2-3, reads DAGVTQSPTHLIKTRGQQVTLRCSPKSGHDTVSWYQQALGQGPQFIFQYYEEEERQRGNFPDRFSGHQFPNYSSELNVNALLLGDSALYLCASSLLSSGGASNTQYFGPGTRLTVL.

V and J are TRBV9 and TRBJ1-6, with TRBD1 matching over 8 bases. Germline-derived CDR1 and CDR2 are SGDLS and YYNGEE. V was pared by 3 bases and J by 7 bases, with 6 bases of the junction left unmatched. The CDR3 length is 15 residues. CDR3 DNA: TGTGCCAGCAGCGGAGGAGGACAGGGCAATTCACCCCTCCACTTT. Protein product: CASSGGGQGNSPLHF.

This chain links TRBV30 with TRBJ2-2; TRBD1 matches 10 bases. The trim removed 1 base at V and 5 bases at J, leaving 1 base unmatched. Germline-derived CDR1 and CDR2 are GTSNPN and SVGIG (reference sequence). This CDR3 spans 14 amino acids. The CDR3 loop is CAWSGTGGTGELFF. CDR3 DNA: TGTGCCTGGAGTGGGACAGGGGGAACCGGGGAGCTGTTTTTT.

V is TRBV19 and J is TRBJ1-3; D is possibly TRBD1 (6 bases). V lost 7 bases to trimming and J lost 4 bases, with 14 bases between them. This CDR3 comprises 14 residues. Germline CDR1 and CDR2: LNHDA and SQIVND (reference sequence). The CDR3 spells CASKTGQLGNTIYF. The CDR3 DNA follows: TGTGCCAGTAAAACAGGACAGTTAGGAAACACCATATATTTT.

The chain is built from TRBV18 and TRBJ2-4; D gene unclear. Per germline, CDR1 KGHSH and CDR2 LQKENI. The CDR3 is 13 residues long. The germline V and J ends were trimmed by 6 bases and 5 bases, with 11 bases remaining between them. DNA of the CDR3: TGTGCCAGCTCCCGCAAGCCGGAAAACATTCAGTACTTC. Translating it yields CASSRKPENIQYF.

The gene calls are TRBV9 and TRBJ2-2; 8 bases are a match to TRBD1. Germline values: CDR1 SGDLS, CDR2 YYNGEE. There are 15 residues in the CDR3. J was trimmed by 7 bases and V by 3 bases; bases with no gene match: 8. CDR3 region: CASSDRGSTGGELFF. In nucleotides, the CDR3 is TGTGCCAGCAGCGACAGGGGGTCTACTGGCGGGGAGCTGTTTTTT.

The chain carries TRBV30 and TRBJ2-7; 8 positions agree with TRBD2. This CDR3 is 13 amino acids long. Germline values: CDR1 GTSNPN, CDR2 SVGIG (reference sequence). Losses at the gene ends were 0 bases for V and 2 bases for J; bases not matched to a gene: 0. CDR3 protein: CAWSVGGAYEQYF. CDR3 sequence (DNA): TGTGCCTGGAGTGTCGGGGGGGCCTACGAGCAGTACTTC.

This chain links TRBV29-1 with TRBJ2-7, with 7 positions matching TRBD1. The CDR3 length is 15 residues. V was clipped by 1 base and J by 2 bases; unmatched bases: 8. Germline CDR1 SQVTM, CDR2 ANQGSEA. CDR3 amino acids: CSVEVGTATAYEQYF. DNA of the CDR3: TGCAGCGTTGAAGTGGGGACAGCGACAGCCTACGAGCAGTACTTC.

The rearrangement joins TRBV5-1 to TRBJ2-5; 10 bases match TRBD2. There are 19 residues in the CDR3. The V gene end was trimmed by 0 bases and the J gene end by 3 bases; junction bases not matched to a gene: 14. CDR1 and CDR2 (germline): SGHRS, YFSETQ. As DNA, the CDR3 is TGCGCCAGCAGCTTGGCCCCAGGGTCACTAGCGGGGAGAAAAGAGACCCAGTACTTC. The encoded protein is CASSLAPGSLAGRKETQYF.

The V and J genes are TRBV4-3 and TRBJ2-3; D may be TRBD1 (6 bases). Germline V lookup: CDR1 LGHNA, CDR2 YSLEER. The V and J ends lost 2 bases and 3 bases respectively, with 15 bases between them. The CDR3 spans 16 residues. CDR3 bases: TGCGCCAGCAGCCAATATGGGGGCCAGGGAACAGATACGCAGTATTTT. The encoded protein is CASSQYGGQGTDTQYF.